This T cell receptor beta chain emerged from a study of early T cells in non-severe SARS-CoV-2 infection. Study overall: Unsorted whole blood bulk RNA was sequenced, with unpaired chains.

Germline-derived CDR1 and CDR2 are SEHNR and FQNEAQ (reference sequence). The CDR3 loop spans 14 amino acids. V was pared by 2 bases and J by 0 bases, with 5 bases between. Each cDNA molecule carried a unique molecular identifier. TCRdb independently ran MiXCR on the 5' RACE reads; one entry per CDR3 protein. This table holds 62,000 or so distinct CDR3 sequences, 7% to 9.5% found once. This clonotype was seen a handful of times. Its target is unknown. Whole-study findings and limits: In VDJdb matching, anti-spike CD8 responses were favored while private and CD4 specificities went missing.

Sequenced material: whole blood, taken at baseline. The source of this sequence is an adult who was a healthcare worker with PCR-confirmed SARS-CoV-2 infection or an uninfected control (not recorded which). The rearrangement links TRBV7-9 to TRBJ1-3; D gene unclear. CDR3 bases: TGTGCCAGCAGCTTATTGATCTCTGGAAACACCATATATTTT. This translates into CASSLLISGNTIYF.